The next 3 T cell receptor beta chains were all read from a single sample in a study of cytomegalovirus exposure and HLA in healthy donors. Primers for the PCR totalled 60 Vbeta and 13 Jbeta. Sequencing used immunoSEQ multiplex PCR; TCRdb keeps in-frame clones, though not all of them. The data contain about 200,000 clones, roughly 80% of them singletons. Sequencing input: PBMCs. The receptors come from a woman aged 45-60 years in good health and CMV-seropositive.

The genes are TRBV28 and TRBJ1-2; D may be TRBD1 (5 bases). V was clipped by 7 bases and J by 1 base, with 16 bases between them. Germline V gene sequence: CDR1 MDHEN, CDR2 SYDVKM. The CDR3 is made up of 15 amino acids. The CDR3 DNA reads TGTGCCAGCACCGAGGCCCAGGGCGTTAACTATGGCTACACCTTC. It yields the protein CASTEAQGVNYGYTF.

The chain has TRBV27 and TRBJ2-4, with 16 bases matching TRBD2. Germline CDR1 is MNHEY and CDR2 is SMNVEV (reference sequence). The CDR3 is 15 residues long. The junction had 4 bases not matched to a gene; V was cut back by 2 bases and J by 12 bases. The CDR3 loop reads CASSLRGLAGGAQYF. DNA for the CDR3: TGTGCCAGCAGTTTAAGGGGACTAGCGGGGGGGGCTCAGTACTTC.

This rearrangement joins TRBV4-3 to TRBJ1-1; tentative D call: TRBD1 (6 bases). CDR1 is LGHNA and CDR2 is YSLEER in the germline V gene. This CDR3 has 15 amino acids. The V and J ends lost 1 base and 1 base respectively, with 10 bases between them. The CDR3 bases are TGCGCCAGCAGCCAAGGCAGGGGTGCGAACACTGAAGCTTTCTTT. It yields the protein CASSQGRGANTEAFF.